The T cell receptor beta chain described here comes from a study of blood T cell repertoires in COVID-19. Study summary: The samples span acute and convalescent COVID-19 from the United States, Italy and Spain. T cells, B-cell-depleted T cells, or PBMCs supplied cDNA or gDNA.

Germline V gives CDR1 LGHNA, CDR2 YSLEER. Trimming pared 0 bases from V and 1 base from J, leaving 12 bases between. CDR3 size: 17 residues. This clone was found once. Enrollment of patients from Seattle took place during active infection, with longitudinal follow-up. Source study methods: Estimation of nucleated cell counts relied on the amplification of reference gene primers. Using immunoSEQ multiplex PCR, the repertoire was profiled, and TCRdb retains in-frame clones only, with some absent. Clone size and V and J calls were adopted from that table, with D and trimming inferred from the DNA. The data show 150,000 to 200,000 clones, about 92% seen once.

The chain employs TRBV4-3 and TRBJ2-2; maybe TRBD2 (6 bases). Material for sequencing was peripheral blood. The source is a man aged 30-40 years with COVID-19, enrolled during active disease. The CDR3 sequence is CASSQDRRGWNTGELFF. CDR3 in DNA: TGCGCCAGCAGCCAAGATCGGAGGGGATGGAACACCGGGGAGCTGTTTTTT.